This T cell receptor beta chain was identified in a study of shared clonotypes between healthy human individuals. Repertoires were generated with immunoSEQ multiplex PCR, while TCRdb's copy carries only in-frame clones and drops some. The sample lists 2 million to 2.5 million clones, about 95% occurring once. Per germline, CDR1 MDHEN and CDR2 SYDVKM. The CDR3 is made up of 13 amino acids. The V gene lost 3 bases and the J gene lost 5 bases, with 7 bases spanning the gap. Terminally differentiated effector memory CD45RA+ cells were excluded by CCR7 positive selection of CD45RO-negative cells. Sequencing was done on a sample of naive CD8+ T cells sorted from blood. The chain carries TRBV28 and TRBJ1-4, with a possible D match to TRBD1 (5 bases). The source is a man aged 18 to 35 in good health. The CDR3 DNA reads TGTGCCAGCAGTTTCGCAGGGAATGAAAAACTGTTTTTT. Translating it yields CASSFAGNEKLFF.